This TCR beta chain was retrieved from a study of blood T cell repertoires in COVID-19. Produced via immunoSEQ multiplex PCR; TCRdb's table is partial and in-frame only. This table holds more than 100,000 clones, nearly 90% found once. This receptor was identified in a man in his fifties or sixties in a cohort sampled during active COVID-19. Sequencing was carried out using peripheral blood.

The CDR3 reads CASSTQGFRETQYF. In DNA form, the CDR3 reads TGTGCCAGTAGTACACAGGGGTTTCGGGAGACCCAGTACTTC. This sequence joins TRBV19 and TRBJ2-5, with 7 bases aligning to TRBD1. Germline V gene lookup returns CDR1 LNHDA and CDR2 SQIVND (reference sequence). J was trimmed by 5 bases and V by 4 bases; bases with no gene match: 7. The CDR3 consists of 14 residues.